The rows below give T cell receptor beta chains drawn from one sample of a study of blood T cells in healthy people across ages. MiXCR was run by TCRdb on the 5' RACE reads, yielding one entry per CDR3 protein. The data hold around 790,000 distinct CDR3 sequences, with under 45% observed a single time. Sequencing was done on a sample of blood. All receptors derive from a man aged 55-75 years in good health. The conserved cysteine and the conserved F or W are not part of the CDR3 here.

NA | TRBV27 | ASSLSTAWNHEQY
TRBJ2-1 | TRBV11-2 | ASSLSRAIEQF
TRBJ2-5 | TRBV5-1 | ASSLATVFGHRETQY
TRBJ2-5 | TRBV5-1 | ASSFRGTGEETQY
TRBJ2-7 | TRBV27 | ASSEAGGYNEQY
TRBJ2-1 | TRBV10-3 | AISGEAGGHHEQF
TRBJ2-7 | TRBV20-1 | SARAGVRLGERY
TRBJ2-3 | TRBV6-6 | ASSHPGVGTDTQY
TRBJ2-1 | TRBV4-1 | ASSQDLVRAEQF
TRBJ2-7 | TRBV3-1 | ASSRSLNSYEQY
TRBJ2-6 | TRBV6-5 | ASIGRGTGANILT
TRBJ2-7 | TRBV29-1 | SVEVYSGQVAGEQY
NA | TRBV5-1 | ASMDPQGYEQY
TRBJ2-7 | TRBV24-1 | ATSDLGWEQY
TRBJ1-2 | TRBV12-3/TRBV12-4 | ASSPSGYGYT
TRBJ1-5 | TRBV20-1 | SARSGTGGNQPQH
TRBJ1-2 | TRBV15 | ATSRGPAQYGYT
TRBJ1-2 | TRBV15 | ATSRRQETYGYT
TRBJ1-2 | TRBV12-3/TRBV12-4 | ASSLTGGGDGYT
TRBJ2-3 | TRBV7-2 | ASSLWSAGGPDTQY
TRBJ2-5 | TRBV15 | ATSIGTGVEETQY
TRBJ1-4 | TRBV7-9 | ASSPGQLINEKLF
NA | TRBV7-2 | ASSLGGRTSGVAKNIQY
TRBJ2-2 | TRBV7-2 | ASSLVQGLNTGELF
TRBJ2-4 | TRBV20-1 | SAPRDRINIQY
TRBJ2-5 | TRBV7-2 | ASSLSTGGTQY
NA | TRBV10-3 | AISGGTARIYEQY
TRBJ2-1 | TRBV9 | ASSVFGSVYNEQF
TRBJ2-7 | TRBV7-2 | ASSLSGGYSSYEQY
TRBJ2-3 | TRBV11-2 | ASRQPGLAKDTQY
TRBJ2-6 | TRBV7-2 | ASSNRGPTVANVLT
TRBJ2-7 | TRBV7-2 | ASSDPGPYEQY
TRBJ1-2 | TRBV13 | ASSLLGGYT
TRBJ2-3 | TRBV4-3 | ASSQDFEGWGDTQY
TRBJ1-2 | TRBV30 | AWSKSGWDRAT
TRBJ2-3 | TRBV29-1 | SAKGTLPDTQY
TRBJ2-1 | TRBV27 | ASSLGTGGPNEQF
TRBJ2-1 | TRBV15 | ATSTQVSSYNEQF